This T cell receptor beta chain was found in a study of T cell responses to AZD1222 COVID-19 vaccine. Repertoires were generated with immunoSEQ multiplex PCR, while TCRdb's copy carries only in-frame clones and drops some. The sample shows roughly 100,000 clones, approximately 86% of them seen only once. This receptor was taken from an adult in good health. The starting material was peripheral blood, obtained on day 0 of AZD1222 vaccination.

CDR3 nucleotides: TGCAGCGTTGACAGCTATGGCTACACCTTC. Translation: CSVDSYGYTF. The chain has TRBV29-1 and TRBJ1-2; D unclear. The CDR3 spans 10 residues. Germline CDR1 and CDR2: SQVTM and ANQGSEA. V was pared by 3 bases and J by 4 bases, with 3 bases between.